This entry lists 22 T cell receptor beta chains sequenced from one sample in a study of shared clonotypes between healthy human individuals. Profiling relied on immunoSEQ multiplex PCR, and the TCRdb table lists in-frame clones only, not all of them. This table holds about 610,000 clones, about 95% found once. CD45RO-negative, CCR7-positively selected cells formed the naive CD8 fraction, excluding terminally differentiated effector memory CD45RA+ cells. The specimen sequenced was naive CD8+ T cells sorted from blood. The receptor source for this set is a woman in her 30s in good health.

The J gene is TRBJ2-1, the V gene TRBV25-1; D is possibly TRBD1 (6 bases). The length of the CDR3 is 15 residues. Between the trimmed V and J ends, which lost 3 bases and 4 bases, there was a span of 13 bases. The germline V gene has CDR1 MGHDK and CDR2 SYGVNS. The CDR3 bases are TGTGCCAGCAGTGAGGTAGCAGGGGTGTACAATGAGCAGTTCTTC. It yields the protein CASSEVAGVYNEQFF.

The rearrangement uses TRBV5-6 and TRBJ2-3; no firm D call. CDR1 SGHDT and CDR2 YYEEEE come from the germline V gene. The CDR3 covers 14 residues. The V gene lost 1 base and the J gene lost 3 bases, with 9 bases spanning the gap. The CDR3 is CASSLLDITDTQYF. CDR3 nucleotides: TGTGCCAGCAGCTTGCTCGATATAACAGATACGCAGTATTTT. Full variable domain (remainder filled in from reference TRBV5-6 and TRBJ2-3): DAGVTQSPTHLIKTRGQQVTLRCSPKSGHDTVSWYQQALGQGPQFIFQYYEEEERQRGNFPDRFSGHQFPNYSSELNVNALLLGDSALYLCASSLLDITDTQYFGPGTRLTVL.

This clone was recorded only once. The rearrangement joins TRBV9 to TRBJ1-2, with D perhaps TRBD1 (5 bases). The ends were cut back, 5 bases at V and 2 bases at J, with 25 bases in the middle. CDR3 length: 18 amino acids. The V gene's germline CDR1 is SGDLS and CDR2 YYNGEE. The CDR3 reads CASSDDSGAEHPNYGYTF. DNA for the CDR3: TGTGCCAGCAGTGATGATAGTGGGGCAGAGCACCCGAACTATGGCTACACCTTC. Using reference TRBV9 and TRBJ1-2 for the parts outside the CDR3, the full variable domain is DSGVTQTPKHLITATGQRVTLRCSPRSGDLSVYWYQQSLDQGLQFLIQYYNGEERAKGNILERFSAQQFPDLHSELNLSSLELGDSALYFCASSDDSGAEHPNYGYTFGSGTRLTVV.

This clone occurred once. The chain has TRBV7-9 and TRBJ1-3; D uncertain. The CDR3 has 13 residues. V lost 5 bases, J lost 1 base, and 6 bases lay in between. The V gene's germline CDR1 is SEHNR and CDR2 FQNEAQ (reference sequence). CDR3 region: CASSPRSGNTIYF. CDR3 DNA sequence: TGTGCCAGCAGCCCTCGATCTGGAAACACCATATATTTT.

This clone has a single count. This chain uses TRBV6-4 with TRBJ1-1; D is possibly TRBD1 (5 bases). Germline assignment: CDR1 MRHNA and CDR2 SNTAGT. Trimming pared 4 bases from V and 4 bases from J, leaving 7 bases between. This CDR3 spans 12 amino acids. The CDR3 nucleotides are TGTGCCAGCAGTGGGGGGGGCACTGAAGCTTTCTTT. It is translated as CASSGGGTEAFF.

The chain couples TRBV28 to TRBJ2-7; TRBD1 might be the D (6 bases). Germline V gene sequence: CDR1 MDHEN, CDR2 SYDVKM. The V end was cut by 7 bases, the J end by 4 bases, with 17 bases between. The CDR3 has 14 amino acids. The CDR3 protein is CASTPAGQGYEQYF. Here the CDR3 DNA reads TGTGCCAGCACCCCAGCTGGGCAGGGGTACGAGCAGTACTTC.

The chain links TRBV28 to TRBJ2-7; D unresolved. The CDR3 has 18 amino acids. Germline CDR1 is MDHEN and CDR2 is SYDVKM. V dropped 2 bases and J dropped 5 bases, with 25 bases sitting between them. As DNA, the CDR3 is TGTGCCAGCAGTTTAATCCCCACTTTACTACGCCCGAAGGACGAGCAGTACTTC. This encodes CASSLIPTLLRPKDEQYF.

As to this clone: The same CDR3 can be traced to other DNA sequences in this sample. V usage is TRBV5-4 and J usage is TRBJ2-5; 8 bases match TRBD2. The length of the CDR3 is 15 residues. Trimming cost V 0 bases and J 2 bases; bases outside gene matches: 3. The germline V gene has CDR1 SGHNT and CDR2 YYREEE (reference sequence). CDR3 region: CASSLVGGGQETQYF. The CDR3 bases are TGTGCCAGCAGCTTGGTGGGCGGGGGGCAAGAGACCCAGTACTTC.

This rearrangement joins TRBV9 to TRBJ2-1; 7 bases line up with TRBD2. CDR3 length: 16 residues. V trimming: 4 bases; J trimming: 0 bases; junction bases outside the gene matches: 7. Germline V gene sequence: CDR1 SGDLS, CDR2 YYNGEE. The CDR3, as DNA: TGTGCCAGCAGCTTGCAGCGGGACTCCTCCTACAATGAGCAGTTCTTC. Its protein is CASSLQRDSSYNEQFF.

The CDR3 DNA follows: TGCAGCGTCTACACCGGGGCGGGCCCGTACGAGCAGTACTTC. Its translation: CSVYTGAGPYEQYF. The chain couples TRBV29-1 to TRBJ2-7; either TRBD1 or TRBD2 may supply D (5 bases each). Germline CDR1 reads SQVTM; CDR2 reads ANQGSEA. CDR3 size: 14 residues. The V and J ends lost 6 bases and 4 bases respectively, with 19 bases between them.

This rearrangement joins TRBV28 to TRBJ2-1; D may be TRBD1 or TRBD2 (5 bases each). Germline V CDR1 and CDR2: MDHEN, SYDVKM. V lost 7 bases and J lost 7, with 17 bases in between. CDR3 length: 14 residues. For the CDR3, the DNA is TGTGCCAGCAACTTTGGTGGGGGAATAAATGAGCAGTTCTTC. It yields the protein CASNFGGGINEQFF.

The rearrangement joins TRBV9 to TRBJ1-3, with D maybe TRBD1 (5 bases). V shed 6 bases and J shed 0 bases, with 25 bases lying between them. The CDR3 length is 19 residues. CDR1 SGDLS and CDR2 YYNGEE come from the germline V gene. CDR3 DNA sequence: TGTGCCAGCACCCAACCCCCAGGACAATCCCCAAGCTCTGGAAACACCATATATTTT. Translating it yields CASTQPPGQSPSSGNTIYF. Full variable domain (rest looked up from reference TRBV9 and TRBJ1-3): DSGVTQTPKHLITATGQRVTLRCSPRSGDLSVYWYQQSLDQGLQFLIQYYNGEERAKGNILERFSAQQFPDLHSELNLSSLELGDSALYFCASTQPPGQSPSSGNTIYFGEGSWLTVV.

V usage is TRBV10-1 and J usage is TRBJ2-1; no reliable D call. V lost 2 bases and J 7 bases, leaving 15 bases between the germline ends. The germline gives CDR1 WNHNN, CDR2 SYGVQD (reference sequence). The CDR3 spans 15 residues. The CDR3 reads CASSEIQQNLNEQFF. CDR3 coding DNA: TGCGCCAGCAGTGAGATCCAGCAGAACCTTAATGAGCAGTTCTTC.

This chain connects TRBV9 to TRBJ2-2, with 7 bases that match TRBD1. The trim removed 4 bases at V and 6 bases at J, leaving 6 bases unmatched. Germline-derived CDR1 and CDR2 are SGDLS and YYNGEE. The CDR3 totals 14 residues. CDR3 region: CASSITGAAGELFF. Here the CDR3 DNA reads TGTGCCAGCAGCATAACAGGGGCAGCCGGGGAGCTGTTTTTT.

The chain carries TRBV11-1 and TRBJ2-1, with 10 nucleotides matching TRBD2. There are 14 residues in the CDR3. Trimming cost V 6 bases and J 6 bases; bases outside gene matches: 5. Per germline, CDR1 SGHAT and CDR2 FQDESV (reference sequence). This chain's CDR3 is CASSQAGGANEQFF. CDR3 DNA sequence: TGTGCCAGCAGTCAAGCGGGGGGGGCCAATGAGCAGTTCTTC. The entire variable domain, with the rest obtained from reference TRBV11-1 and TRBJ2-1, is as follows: EAEVAQSPRYKITEKSQAVAFWCDPISGHATLYWYRQILGQGPELLVQFQDESVVDDSQLPKDRFSAERLKGVDSTLKIQPAELGDSAMYLCASSQAGGANEQFFGPGTRLTVL.

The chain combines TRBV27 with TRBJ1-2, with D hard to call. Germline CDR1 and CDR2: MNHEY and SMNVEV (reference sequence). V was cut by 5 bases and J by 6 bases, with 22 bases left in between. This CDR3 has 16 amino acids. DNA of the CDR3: TGTGCCAGCAGTCCTGTTGGTGCAGGCGGCGGTCATGGCTACACCTTC. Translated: CASSPVGAGGGHGYTF.

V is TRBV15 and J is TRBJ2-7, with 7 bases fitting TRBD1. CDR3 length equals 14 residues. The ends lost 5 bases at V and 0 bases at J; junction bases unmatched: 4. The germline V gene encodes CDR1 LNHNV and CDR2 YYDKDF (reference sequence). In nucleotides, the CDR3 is TGTGCCACCAGCGGTTCAGGGGGCTCCTACGAGCAGTACTTC. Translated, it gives CATSGSGGSYEQYF.

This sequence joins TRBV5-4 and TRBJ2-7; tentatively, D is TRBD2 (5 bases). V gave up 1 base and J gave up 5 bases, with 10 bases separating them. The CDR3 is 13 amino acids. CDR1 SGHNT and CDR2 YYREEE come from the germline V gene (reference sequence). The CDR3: CASSLTGGNEQYF. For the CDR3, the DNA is TGTGCCAGCAGCTTGACTGGAGGTAACGAGCAGTACTTC.

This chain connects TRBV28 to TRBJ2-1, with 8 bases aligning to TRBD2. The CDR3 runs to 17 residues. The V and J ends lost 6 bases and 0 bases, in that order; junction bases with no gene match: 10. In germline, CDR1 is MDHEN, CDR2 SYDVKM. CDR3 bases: TGTGCCAGCAGCTCAATTACTAGCGGCTACTCCTACAATGAGCAGTTCTTC. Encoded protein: CASSSITSGYSYNEQFF.

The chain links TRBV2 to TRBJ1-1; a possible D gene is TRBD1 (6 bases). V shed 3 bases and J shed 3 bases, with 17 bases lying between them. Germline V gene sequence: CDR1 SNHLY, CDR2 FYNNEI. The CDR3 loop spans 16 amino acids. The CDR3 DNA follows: TGTGCCAGCAGTGAGAATTACAGGGTGTTTTACACTGAAGCTTTCTTT. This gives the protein CASSENYRVFYTEAFF.

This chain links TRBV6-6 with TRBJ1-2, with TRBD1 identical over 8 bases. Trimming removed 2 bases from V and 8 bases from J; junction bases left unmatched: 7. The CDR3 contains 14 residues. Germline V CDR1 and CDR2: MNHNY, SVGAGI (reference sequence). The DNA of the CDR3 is TGTGCCAGCAGTTACGCCGGACAGGGCTGGGGCTACACCTTC. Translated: CASSYAGQGWGYTF.

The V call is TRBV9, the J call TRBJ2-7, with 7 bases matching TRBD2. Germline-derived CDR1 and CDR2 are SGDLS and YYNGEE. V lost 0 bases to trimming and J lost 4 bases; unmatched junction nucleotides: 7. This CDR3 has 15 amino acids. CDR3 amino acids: CASSVGLAADYEQYF. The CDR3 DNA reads TGTGCCAGCAGCGTAGGACTAGCAGCAGATTACGAGCAGTACTTC. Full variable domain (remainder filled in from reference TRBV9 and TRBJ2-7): DSGVTQTPKHLITATGQRVTLRCSPRSGDLSVYWYQQSLDQGLQFLIQYYNGEERAKGNILERFSAQQFPDLHSELNLSSLELGDSALYFCASSVGLAADYEQYFGPGTRLTVT.